Each of the 31 T cell receptor beta chains below was sequenced from the same sample in a study of T cells expressing NK-cell markers. Reprocessing the 5' RACE reads, TCRdb reports a single entry for every CDR3 protein and omits DNA. The table counts tens of thousands of distinct CDR3 sequences; less than 65% lies in the top ten. Sequencing used blood T cells: a sorted CD56 or NKG2C T cell subset, CD4+ or CD8+ T cells, or bulk PBMC T cells (not recorded which). These receptors were taken from a woman between 18 and 69 years old in good health.

This chain uses TRBV9 with TRBJ2-7; TCRdb outputs TRBD2, but without DNA this stays unchecked. The CDR3 is made up of 15 amino acids. Germline V CDR1 and CDR2: SGDLS, YYNGEE. The CDR3 reads CASSEGASAFYEQYF.

The chain links TRBV6-1 to TRBJ2-3. From germline, CDR1 is MNHNS and CDR2 SASEGT. CDR3 length: 15 residues. The CDR3 sequence: CASMADGASTDTQYF.

The chain couples TRBV7-3 to TRBJ2-1; TCRdb indicates TRBD2, and absent DNA this call remains unverified. CDR3 length: 15 residues. Germline-derived CDR1 and CDR2 are SGHTA and FQGTGA. The CDR3: CASSSLAGGAREQFF.

The chain couples TRBV5-1 to TRBJ1-1. This CDR3 has 14 amino acids. Germline loops: CDR1 SGHRS, CDR2 YFSETQ. This chain's CDR3 is CASSFSGLNTEAFF.

The chain has TRBV15 and TRBJ2-5; lacking DNA, the TRBD1 call made by TCRdb goes unchecked. This CDR3 comprises 15 residues. Looked up from germline, CDR1 is LNHNV and CDR2 is YYDKDF (reference sequence). CDR3 sequence: CATSRVGGRQETQYF.

The chain is built from TRBV12-3 or TRBV12-4 and TRBJ2-5; TCRdb reports TRBD2, a call that lacks DNA to check it against. This CDR3 spans 15 amino acids. The CDR3 protein is CASSFGSGSGETQYF.

The chain carries TRBV29-1 and TRBJ2-2. Germline assignment: CDR1 SQVTM and CDR2 ANQGSEA. The CDR3 consists of 13 residues. The CDR3 reads CSVERQNTGELFF.

The V and J genes are TRBV20-1 and TRBJ2-1; TCRdb's assignment of TRBD1 cannot be checked, as there is no DNA. Germline loops: CDR1 DFQATT, CDR2 SNEGSKA (reference sequence). The CDR3 has 14 residues. The chain's CDR3 is CSASPRTAYNEQFF.

The V call is TRBV20-1, the J call TRBJ2-1; the D gene TCRdb calls, TRBD2, cannot be checked with no DNA. Germline V gene lookup returns CDR1 DFQATT and CDR2 SNEGSKA (reference sequence). This CDR3 is 16 amino acids long. The CDR3 loop reads CSARPVSGTIYNEQFF.

The chain has TRBV9 and TRBJ1-5. The CDR3 is 14 residues long. Germline V gives CDR1 SGDLS, CDR2 YYNGEE. CDR3 sequence: CASSVGDTNQPQHF.

The chain links TRBV2 to TRBJ2-1; TCRdb returns TRBD2, unconfirmable since there is no DNA. The CDR3 contains 21 residues. CDR1 and CDR2 from the germline V gene are SNHLY and FYNNEI. This CDR3 is CASSEALPIYVGTSAYNEQFF.

J is TRBJ1-5 and V is TRBV12-3 or TRBV12-4. The CDR3 is 13 residues long. CDR3 loop: CASSKGLNQPQHF.

J is TRBJ1-5 and V is TRBV27. The length of the CDR3 is 14 residues. The germline CDR1 and CDR2 sequences are MNHEY and SMNVEV (reference sequence). CDR3 sequence reads: CASSFSYSNQPQHF.

J is TRBJ2-3 and V is TRBV4-2; the D call of TRBD2 rests on TCRdb alone, since no DNA is present to check it. Looked up from germline, CDR1 is LGHNA and CDR2 is YNFKEQ. The CDR3 is made up of 13 amino acids. This chain's CDR3 is CASSQYAGDTQYF.

The chain couples TRBV15 to TRBJ1-5; the TRBD1 assignment by TCRdb is unverifiable without DNA. This CDR3 contains 16 residues. CDR1 and CDR2 (germline): LNHNV, YYDKDF (reference sequence). CDR3 region: CATSRGLGGGNQPQHF.

CDR3 sequence reads: CASRIGTMTEAFF. This chain joins TRBV12-3 or TRBV12-4 and TRBJ1-1. The CDR3 loop spans 13 amino acids.

The chain combines TRBV7-8 with TRBJ2-5; the TCRdb call, TRBD1, lacks DNA for checking. The CDR3 loop spans 17 amino acids. CDR1 SGHVS and CDR2 FQNEAQ come from the germline V gene. This CDR3 is CASSHSSRGGDQETQYF.

The chain couples TRBV13 to TRBJ2-7; the D call from TCRdb, TRBD2, cannot be confirmed without DNA. Germline V gene data show CDR1 as PRHDT and CDR2 as FYEKMQ (reference sequence). The CDR3 is 16 amino acids. CDR3 loop: CASSLGLAGFSYEQYF.

CDR3 region: CASSLWDLKFTEAFF. This chain joins TRBV28 and TRBJ1-1. In germline, CDR1 is MDHEN, CDR2 SYDVKM. The CDR3 contains 15 residues.

The chain employs TRBV7-8 and TRBJ2-5; TCRdb designates TRBD2, a call that cannot be tested without DNA. The germline V gene has CDR1 SGHVS and CDR2 FQNEAQ. The CDR3 consists of 16 residues. CDR3 protein: CASSLARRAGGETQYF.

V and J are TRBV5-1 and TRBJ2-1; absent DNA, TCRdb's TRBD1 call cannot be checked. The germline V gene encodes CDR1 SGHRS and CDR2 YFSETQ. The length of the CDR3 is 14 residues. This chain's CDR3 is CASSPGQGFDEQFF.

V and J are TRBV5-6 and TRBJ2-7; lacking DNA, the TRBD1 call made by TCRdb goes unchecked. The CDR3 runs to 15 residues. Germline CDR1 and CDR2: SGHDT and YYEEEE. This CDR3 is CASSPTGHPPYEQYF. The full variable domain, its missing parts supplied by reference TRBV5-6 and TRBJ2-7, is DAGVTQSPTHLIKTRGQQVTLRCSPKSGHDTVSWYQQALGQGPQFIFQYYEEEERQRGNFPDRFSGHQFPNYSSELNVNALLLGDSALYLCASSPTGHPPYEQYFGPGTRLTVT.

J is TRBJ2-2 and V is TRBV6-4. This CDR3 has 13 residues. The germline CDR1 and CDR2 sequences are MRHNA and SNTAGT. CDR3 residues: CASSDSDTGELFF.

The chain couples TRBV20-1 to TRBJ2-3; TCRdb's D gene call, TRBD1, goes unchecked for lack of DNA. Looked up from germline, CDR1 is DFQATT and CDR2 is SNEGSKA (reference sequence). The length of the CDR3 is 16 residues. Here the CDR3 reads CSARVQGQGDSDTQYF.

V gene TRBV11-2 combines with J gene TRBJ2-3; there is no DNA to check the TCRdb D call of TRBD2. The CDR3 runs to 17 residues. Per the germline V gene, CDR1 is SGHAT and CDR2 is FQNNGV. The CDR3 sequence is CASSPRGQRGDTDTQYF.

CDR3 protein: CASSLSPGQSFNTEAFF. The chain couples TRBV7-9 to TRBJ1-1; TCRdb's D call of TRBD1 is untestable without DNA. The CDR3 has 17 residues. In germline, CDR1 is SEHNR, CDR2 FQNEAQ (reference sequence). The complete variable domain, with remaining parts taken from reference TRBV7-9 and TRBJ1-1, reads DTGVSQNPRHKITKRGQNVTFRCDPISEHNRLYWYRQTLGQGPEFLTYFQNEAQLEKSRLLSDRFSAERPKGSFSTLEIQRTEQGDSAMYLCASSLSPGQSFNTEAFFGQGTRLTVV.

V gene TRBV15 combines with J gene TRBJ2-2. CDR1 LNHNV and CDR2 YYDKDF come from the germline V gene (reference sequence). The CDR3 loop spans 15 amino acids. CDR3 protein: CATSRGGSDTGELFF.

This chain joins TRBV5-1 and TRBJ1-1. Looked up from germline, CDR1 is SGHRS and CDR2 is YFSETQ. This CDR3 comprises 11 residues. The CDR3 is CASSLNTEAFF.

This chain uses TRBV6-5 with TRBJ2-4. The germline CDR1 and CDR2 sequences are MNHEY and SVGAGI. The CDR3 is made up of 18 amino acids. CDR3 loop: CASSSSEISGAGKNIQYF.

The chain has TRBV12-3 or TRBV12-4 and TRBJ2-3; TCRdb calls TRBD2, which cannot be checked without DNA. This CDR3 has 14 residues. The CDR3 here is CASGTSPPTDTQYF.

The chain combines TRBV10-3 with TRBJ2-3. CDR1 is ENHRY, CDR2 SYGVKD, per germline. The CDR3 covers 15 residues. The CDR3 region is CAIGPNQTFTDTQYF.